The present TCR beta chain was sequenced within a study of Graves' ophthalmopathy and Graves' hyperthyroidism. This clonotype appeared a single time. RNA transcripts were the source from which TCR beta CDR3 regions were amplified. The library came from an HTBI-primed first-round RT-PCR and a second-round multiplex PCR. TCRdb processed the multiplex PCR reads anew with MiXCR; each CDR3 protein has one entry. This table has approximately 1.2 million distinct CDR3 sequences, roughly two fifths appearing once. The CDR3 runs to 16 residues. Germline V gene sequence: CDR1 LNHDA, CDR2 SQIVND (reference sequence). Losses at the gene ends were 5 bases for V and 2 bases for J; bases not matched to a gene: 9.

The genes are TRBV19 and TRBJ1-2; 9 bases line up with TRBD1. Sequencing input: peripheral blood or thyroid tissue (not recorded which). The clonotype originates from an adult man with Graves' hyperthyroidism. The CDR3: CASSSTGTGLNYGYTF. The CDR3, as DNA: TGTGCCAGTAGTTCTACCGGGACAGGGCTGAACTATGGCTACACCTTC. The full variable domain, completed using reference TRBV19 and TRBJ1-2, is DGGITQSPKYLFRKEGQNVTLSCEQNLNHDAMYWYRQDPGQGLRLIYYSQIVNDFQKGDIAEGYSVSREKKESFPLTVTSAQKNPTAFYLCASSSTGTGLNYGYTFGSGTRLTVV.